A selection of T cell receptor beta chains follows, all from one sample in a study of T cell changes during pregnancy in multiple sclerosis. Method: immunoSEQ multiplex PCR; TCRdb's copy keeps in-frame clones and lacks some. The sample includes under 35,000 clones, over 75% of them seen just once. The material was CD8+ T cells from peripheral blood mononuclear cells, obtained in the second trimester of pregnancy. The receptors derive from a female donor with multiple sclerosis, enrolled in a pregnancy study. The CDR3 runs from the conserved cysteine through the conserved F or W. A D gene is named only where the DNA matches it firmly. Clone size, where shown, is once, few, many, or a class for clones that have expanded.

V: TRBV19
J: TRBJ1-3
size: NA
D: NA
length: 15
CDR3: CASSMGLTSGNTIYF
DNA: TGTGCCAGTAGTATGGGACTTACCTCTGGAAACACCATATATTTT

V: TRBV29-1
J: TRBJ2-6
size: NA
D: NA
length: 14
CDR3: CSVGGEPGANVLTF
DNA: TGCAGCGTTGGGGGGGAACCTGGGGCCAACGTCCTGACTTTC

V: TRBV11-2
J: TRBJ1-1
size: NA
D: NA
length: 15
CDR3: CASSLNGGANTEAFF
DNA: TGTGCCAGCAGCTTAAATGGAGGGGCGAACACTGAAGCTTTCTTT

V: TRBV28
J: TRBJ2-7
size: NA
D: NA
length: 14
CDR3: CASSLLGGAGEQYF
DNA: TGTGCCAGCAGTCTTTTAGGGGGCGCGGGGGAGCAGTACTTC

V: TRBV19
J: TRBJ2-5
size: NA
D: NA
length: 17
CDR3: CASSPIEGLFRKETQYF
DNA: TGTGCCAGTAGTCCCATTGAAGGTCTTTTCAGGAAAGAGACCCAGTACTTC

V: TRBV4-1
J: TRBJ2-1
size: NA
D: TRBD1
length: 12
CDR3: CASSPNPGQTFF
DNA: TGCGCCAGCAGCCCCAATCCGGGACAGACGTTCTTC

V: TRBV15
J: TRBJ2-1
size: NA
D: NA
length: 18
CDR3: CATSRVVSGGAGNNEQFF
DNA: TGTGCCACCAGCAGAGTTGTAAGTGGCGGGGCCGGAAACAATGAGCAGTTCTTC

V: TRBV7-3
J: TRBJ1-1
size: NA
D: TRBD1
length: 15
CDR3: CASSLGTGVRTEAFF
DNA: TGTGCCAGCAGCTTAGGGACAGGGGTGCGTACTGAAGCTTTCTTT

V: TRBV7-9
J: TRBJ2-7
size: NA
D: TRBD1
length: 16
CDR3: CASSLLGQGLSYEQYF
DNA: TGTGCCAGCAGCTTGTTAGGACAGGGCCTCTCCTACGAGCAGTACTTC

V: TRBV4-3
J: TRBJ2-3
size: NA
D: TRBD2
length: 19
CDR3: CASSQDSLSAGGPSDTQYF
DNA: TGCGCCAGCAGCCAAGATTCCCTCTCAGCGGGAGGGCCCTCAGATACGCAGTATTTT

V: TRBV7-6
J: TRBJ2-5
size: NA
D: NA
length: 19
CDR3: CASSFQAQGFADPQETQYF
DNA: TGTGCCAGCAGCTTTCAAGCCCAGGGGTTCGCGGATCCCCAAGAGACCCAGTACTTC

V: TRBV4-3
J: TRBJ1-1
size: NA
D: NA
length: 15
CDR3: CASSQTRALNTEAFF
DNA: TGCGCCAGCAGCCAAACCAGGGCCTTGAACACTGAAGCTTTCTTT

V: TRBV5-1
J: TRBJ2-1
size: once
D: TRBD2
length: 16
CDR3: CASSLVAGGFANEQFF
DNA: TGCGCCAGCAGTTTGGTAGCGGGAGGGTTTGCGAATGAGCAGTTCTTC

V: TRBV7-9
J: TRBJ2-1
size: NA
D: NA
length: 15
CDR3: CASSIRGTGHNEQFF
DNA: TGTGCCAGCAGCATCCGAGGGACTGGGCACAATGAGCAGTTCTTC

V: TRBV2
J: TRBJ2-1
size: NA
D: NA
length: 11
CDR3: CASGSNNEQFF
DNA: TGTGCCAGCGGGAGCAACAATGAGCAGTTCTTC

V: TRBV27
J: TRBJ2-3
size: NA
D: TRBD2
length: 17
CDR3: CASSTISGTRGADTQYF
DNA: TGTGCCAGCAGTACGATCTCCGGGACTAGGGGCGCAGATACGCAGTATTTT

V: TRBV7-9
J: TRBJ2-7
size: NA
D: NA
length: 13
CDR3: CASSPGGGYEQYF
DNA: TGTGCCAGCAGCCCCGGGGGAGGCTACGAGCAGTACTTC

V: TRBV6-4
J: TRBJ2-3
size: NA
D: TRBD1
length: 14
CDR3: CASSDDRETDTQYF
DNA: TGTGCCAGCAGTGACGACAGGGAAACAGATACGCAGTATTTT

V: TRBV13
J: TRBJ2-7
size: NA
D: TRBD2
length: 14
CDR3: CASSYGTSGYEQYF
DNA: TGTGCCAGCAGCTACGGGACTAGCGGATACGAGCAGTACTTC

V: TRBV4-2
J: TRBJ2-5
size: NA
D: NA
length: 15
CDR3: CASSQMSLPQETQYF
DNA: TGTGCCAGCAGCCAAATGAGCTTGCCCCAAGAGACCCAGTACTTC

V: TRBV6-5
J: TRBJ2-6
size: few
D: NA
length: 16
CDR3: CASSYEGGSGANVLTF
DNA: TGTGCCAGCAGTTATGAAGGGGGTTCTGGGGCCAACGTCCTGACTTTC

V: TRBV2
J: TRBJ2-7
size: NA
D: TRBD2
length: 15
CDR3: CASSEVAGGPYEQYF
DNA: TGTGCCAGCAGTGAAGTAGCGGGAGGCCCCTACGAGCAGTACTTC

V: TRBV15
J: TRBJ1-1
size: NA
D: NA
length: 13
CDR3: CATRKGMNTEAFF
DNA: TGTGCCACCAGGAAGGGGATGAACACTGAAGCTTTCTTT

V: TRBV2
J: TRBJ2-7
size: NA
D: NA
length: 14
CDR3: CASSAGRRSYEQYF
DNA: TGTGCCAGCAGCGCGGGGCGACGATCCTACGAGCAGTACTTC

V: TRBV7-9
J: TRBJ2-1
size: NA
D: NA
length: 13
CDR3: CASSLGLYNEQFF
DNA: TGTGCCAGCAGCTTAGGGCTTTACAATGAGCAGTTCTTC

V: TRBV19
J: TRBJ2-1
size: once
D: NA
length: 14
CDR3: CASSQGGAYNEQFF
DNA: TGTGCCAGTAGCCAAGGGGGGGCCTACAATGAGCAGTTCTTC

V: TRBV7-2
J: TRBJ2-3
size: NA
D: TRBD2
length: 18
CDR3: CASSWTSGRVFNTDTQYF
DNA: TGTGCCAGCAGCTGGACTAGCGGGAGGGTATTTAACACAGATACGCAGTATTTT

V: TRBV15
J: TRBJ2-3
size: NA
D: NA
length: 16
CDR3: CATSREASSPTDTQYF
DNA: TGTGCCACCAGCAGAGAGGCTAGCTCCCCTACAGATACGCAGTATTTT

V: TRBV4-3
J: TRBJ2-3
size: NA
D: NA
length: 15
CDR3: CASSQYGMDPDTQYF
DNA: TGCGCCAGCAGCCAATACGGGATGGACCCAGATACGCAGTATTTT

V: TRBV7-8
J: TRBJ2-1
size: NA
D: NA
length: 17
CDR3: CASSSRLTQYSYNEQFF
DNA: TGTGCCAGCAGCTCAAGACTTACTCAGTACTCCTACAATGAGCAGTTCTTC

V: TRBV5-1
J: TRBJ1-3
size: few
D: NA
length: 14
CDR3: CASSLESAGNTIYF
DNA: TGCGCCAGCAGCTTGGAGTCAGCTGGAAACACCATATATTTT

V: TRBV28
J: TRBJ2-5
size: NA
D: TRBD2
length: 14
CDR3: CASTELAGGETQYF
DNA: TGTGCCAGCACGGAACTAGCGGGGGGAGAGACCCAGTACTTC

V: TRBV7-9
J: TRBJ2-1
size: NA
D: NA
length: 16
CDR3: CASSLEWQGQVNEQFF
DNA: TGTGCCAGCAGCTTAGAGTGGCAAGGACAAGTCAATGAGCAGTTCTTC

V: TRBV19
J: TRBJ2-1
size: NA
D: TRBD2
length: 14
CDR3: CASSMRGGGNEQFF
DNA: TGTGCCAGTAGTATGCGGGGGGGAGGCAATGAGCAGTTCTTC

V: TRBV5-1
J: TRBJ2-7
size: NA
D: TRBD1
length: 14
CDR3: CASSQTNTGDEQYF
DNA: TGCGCCAGCAGCCAAACTAACACAGGGGACGAGCAGTACTTC

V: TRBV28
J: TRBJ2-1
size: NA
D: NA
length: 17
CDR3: CASSLGSEVVGPYEQFF
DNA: TGTGCCAGCAGTTTGGGGTCGGAGGTCGTTGGGCCCTATGAGCAGTTCTTC

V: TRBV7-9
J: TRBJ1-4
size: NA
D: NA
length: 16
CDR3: CASSLPGQGYGQKLFF
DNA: TGTGCCAGCAGCCTCCCCGGCCAGGGGTACGGGCAAAAACTGTTTTTT

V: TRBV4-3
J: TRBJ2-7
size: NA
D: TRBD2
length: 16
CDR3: CASSQELAANSYEQYF
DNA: TGCGCCAGCAGCCAGGAACTAGCGGCCAACTCCTACGAGCAGTACTTC

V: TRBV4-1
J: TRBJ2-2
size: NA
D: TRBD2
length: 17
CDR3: CASSRLLAGGPPGELFF
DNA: TGCGCCAGCAGCCGACTACTAGCGGGAGGGCCACCCGGGGAGCTGTTTTTT

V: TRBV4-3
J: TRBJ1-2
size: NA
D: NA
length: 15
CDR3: CASSQDFGGAGGYTF
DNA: TGCGCCAGCAGCCAAGACTTCGGGGGGGCGGGCGGCTACACCTTC

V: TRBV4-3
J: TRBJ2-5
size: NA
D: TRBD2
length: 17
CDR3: CASSRILAGEVQETQYF
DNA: TGCGCCAGCAGCCGGATACTAGCGGGAGAGGTGCAAGAGACCCAGTACTTC

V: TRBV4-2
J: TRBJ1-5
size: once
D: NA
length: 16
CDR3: CASSQEAGSINQPQHF
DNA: TGTGCCAGCAGCCAAGAAGCAGGGTCGATCAATCAGCCCCAGCATTTT

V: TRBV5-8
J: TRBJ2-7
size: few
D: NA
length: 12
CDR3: CASSSVGGGGYF
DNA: TGTGCCAGCAGCTCCGTTGGGGGAGGAGGGTACTTC

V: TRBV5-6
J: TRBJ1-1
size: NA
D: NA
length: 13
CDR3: CASSLVGATEAFF
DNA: TGTGCCAGCAGCTTGGTTGGGGCCACTGAAGCTTTCTTT

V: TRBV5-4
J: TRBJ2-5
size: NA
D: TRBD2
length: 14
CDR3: CASSPWTSGETQYF
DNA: TGTGCCAGCAGCCCCTGGACTAGCGGAGAGACCCAGTACTTC

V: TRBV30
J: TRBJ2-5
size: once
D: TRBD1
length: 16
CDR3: CAWSLTSGGWGETQYF
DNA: TGTGCCTGGAGTCTAACCTCAGGGGGCTGGGGAGAGACCCAGTACTTC

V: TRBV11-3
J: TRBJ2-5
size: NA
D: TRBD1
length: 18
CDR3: CASSLADRGSSYQETQYF
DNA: TGTGCCAGCAGCTTAGCTGACAGGGGAAGCTCGTACCAAGAGACCCAGTACTTC

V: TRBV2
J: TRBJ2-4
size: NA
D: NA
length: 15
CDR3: CATCPGMVAKNIQYF
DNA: TGTGCCACCTGTCCCGGGATGGTAGCCAAAAACATTCAGTACTTC

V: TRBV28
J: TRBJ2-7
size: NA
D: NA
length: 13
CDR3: CASRPETGYEQYF
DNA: TGTGCCAGCAGGCCCGAGACGGGCTACGAGCAGTACTTC

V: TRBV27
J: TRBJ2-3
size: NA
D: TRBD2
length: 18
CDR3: CASSPGTSGSRGTDTQYF
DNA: TGTGCCAGCAGTCCCGGGACTAGCGGGAGTCGGGGCACAGATACGCAGTATTTT